This T cell receptor (beta chain) was identified during a study of T cell repertoires in cytomegalovirus infection. The CDR3 runs 14 residues. Trimming removed 3 bases at V and 3 bases at J, with 11 bases between. Germline V gene lookup returns CDR1 SEHNR and CDR2 FQNEAQ (reference sequence). This clonotype showed up many times. Each CDR3 protein gets one entry after TCRdb re-called the reads with MiXCR. Here the sample spans fewer than 700,000 distinct CDR3 sequences, 20% to 25% being singletons. Sequences were obtained from CD8+ T cells from PBMCs. The chain joins TRBV7-9 to TRBJ1-2, with D maybe TRBD1 (5 bases). The sequence was obtained from a human donor in good health (CMV status not recorded). Some clones in this sample may be carry-over from other donors' samples. CDR3 residues: CASSLRDSDYGYTF. The DNA for the CDR3 is TGTGCCAGCAGCTTGAGGGACTCGGACTATGGCTACACCTTC.